These T cell receptor beta chains were read from a single sample in a study of blood T cell repertoires in COVID-19. Generated by immunoSEQ multiplex PCR, the TCRdb table keeps only in-frame clones and is missing some. The profile shows 150,000 to 200,000 clones, around 80% of them singletons. Sequenced sample: peripheral blood. The origin of the receptors is a man aged 55-75 years with acute or convalescent COVID-19. CDR3s include the opening cysteine and the closing phenylalanine or tryptophan.

V: TRBV19
CDR3: CASSSPYMNTEAFF

V: TRBV24-1
CDR3: CATSDPQGARQGYTF

V: TRBV5-1
CDR3: CASSPQGAREETQYF

V: TRBV30
CDR3: CAWSVGRRAFF

V: TRBV3-1/TRBV3-2
CDR3: CASSQGGASNQPQHF

V: TRBV5-4
CDR3: CASSGGQGPSPGGELFF

V: TRBV5-1
CDR3: CASSWGFIGQGRETQYF

V: TRBV6-2/TRBV6-3
CDR3: CASSYVSSGYTF

V: TRBV30
CDR3: CAWAPGGNQPQHF

V: TRBV10-3
CDR3: CAISRQNYGYTF

V: TRBV10-2
CDR3: CATLETLRRELFF

V: TRBV7-3
CDR3: CASSPTGTTRSGANVLTF

V: TRBV29-1
CDR3: CSVGLFPSSGANVLTF

V: TRBV7-2
CDR3: CASSLGRDARRTQYF

V: TRBV11-2
CDR3: CASSSPGQGGSPLHF

V: TRBV12-5
CDR3: CASGLGTFSETQYF

V: TRBV29-1
CDR3: CSVDGFQGRVEQYF

V: TRBV27
CDR3: CASSEVASDEQFF

V: TRBV11-2
CDR3: CASSLGAGTLGDEQFF

V: TRBV4-2
CDR3: CASSQAAGADSPLHF

V: TRBV7-9
CDR3: CASSLESLNTGELFF

V: TRBV9
CDR3: CASSAGTSGSYEQYF

V: TRBV29-1
CDR3: CSVEDRGREQYF

V: TRBV9
CDR3: CASSLSPLGGYQETQYF

V: TRBV19
CDR3: CASSMMGGSYGYTF

V: TRBV5-1
CDR3: CASSPSGGTKQETQYF

V: TRBV6-5
CDR3: CASRTQGSGANVLTF

V: TRBV3-1/TRBV3-2
CDR3: CASSQGRGRVPNYGYTF

V: TRBV19
CDR3: CASSMGGTYTEAFF

V: TRBV2
CDR3: CASSVGTGGGNEQFF

V: TRBV2
CDR3: CASSDSSGYNEQFF

V: TRBV29-1
CDR3: CSAEGAGGSYEQYF

V: TRBV7-2
CDR3: CASSLGLRPYGYTF

V: TRBV7-9
CDR3: CASSLEGLYNSPLHF

V: TRBV29-1
CDR3: CSVGTGGYTEAFF

V: TRBV5-4
CDR3: CASRSDEKLFF

V: TRBV11-2
CDR3: CASSLRVRGLGGYTF

V: TRBV6-5
CDR3: CASSYQGGSGGYTF

V: TRBV19
CDR3: CASTPTSGGDNEQFF

V: TRBV5-6
CDR3: CASSPRTNYGYTF

V: TRBV19
CDR3: CASTIGRTADTQYF

V: TRBV7-2
CDR3: CASSLSGAVETQYF

V: TRBV7-2
CDR3: CASSLIRDRVGGNTIYF

V: TRBV4-1
CDR3: CASSPQGSSYEQYF

V: TRBV7-9
CDR3: CASSLSAGTASYEQYF